This TCR beta chain was sequenced for a study of cytomegalovirus exposure and HLA in healthy donors. There are a few counts of this clone. CDR3 size: 15 residues. CDR1 is SGHRS, CDR2 YFSETQ, per germline. V gave up 4 bases and J gave up 6 bases; unmatched junction bases: 5. Repertoires were generated with immunoSEQ multiplex PCR, while TCRdb's copy carries only in-frame clones and drops some. The data hold approximately 88,000 clones, with less than 90% observed a single time. The receptor was derived from a woman aged 18-29 years in good health and CMV-seropositive. The chain uses TRBV5-1 and TRBJ2-2; TRBD1 matches 11 bases. The sample comprised PBMCs. This chain's CDR3 is CASSPEGQGAGELFF. The CDR3 DNA follows: TGCGCCAGCAGCCCCGAGGGACAGGGGGCCGGGGAGCTGTTTTTT.